This TCR beta chain was sequenced for a study of shared T cell receptors in the human thymus. The CDR3 loop spans 17 amino acids. V shed 4 bases, J shed 10 bases, and the junction held 22 bases outside the gene matches. Germline values: CDR1 SGHRS, CDR2 YFSETQ. TCRdb's copy holds only in-frame clones and misses some; the assay was immunoSEQ multiplex PCR. Among almost 550,000 clones, about 80% were seen once, and the ten largest hold about 0.013%. This sample also appeared in a second study, on human thymus T cells. In that study: Unrelated individuals were reported by related research to share highly overlapping thymic repertoires.

This sequence originates from a boy less than two years old with a congenital heart defect. Sequenced material: thymocytes. The rearrangement uses TRBV5-1 and TRBJ1-2; 7 bases are a match to TRBD1. CDR3 in amino acids: CASSRTDNKRDRANYTF. CDR3 sequence (DNA): TGCGCCAGCAGCCGAACCGATAACAAAAGAGACAGGGCGAACTACACCTTC.